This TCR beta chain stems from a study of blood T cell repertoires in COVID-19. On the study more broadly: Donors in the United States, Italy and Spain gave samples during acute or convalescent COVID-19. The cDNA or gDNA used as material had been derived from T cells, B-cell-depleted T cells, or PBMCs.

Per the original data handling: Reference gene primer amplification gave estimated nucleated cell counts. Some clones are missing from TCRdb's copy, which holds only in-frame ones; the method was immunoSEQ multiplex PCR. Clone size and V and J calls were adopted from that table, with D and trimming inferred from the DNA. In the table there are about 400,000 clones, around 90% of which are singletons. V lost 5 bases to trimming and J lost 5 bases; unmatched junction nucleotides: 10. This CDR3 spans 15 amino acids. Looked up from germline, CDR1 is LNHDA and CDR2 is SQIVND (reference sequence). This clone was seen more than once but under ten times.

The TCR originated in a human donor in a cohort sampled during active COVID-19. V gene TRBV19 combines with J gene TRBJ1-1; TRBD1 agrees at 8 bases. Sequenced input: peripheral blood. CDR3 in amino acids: CASSYARGRVTEAFF. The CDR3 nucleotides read TGTGCCAGTAGTTATGCCAGGGGGCGTGTAACTGAAGCTTTCTTT.